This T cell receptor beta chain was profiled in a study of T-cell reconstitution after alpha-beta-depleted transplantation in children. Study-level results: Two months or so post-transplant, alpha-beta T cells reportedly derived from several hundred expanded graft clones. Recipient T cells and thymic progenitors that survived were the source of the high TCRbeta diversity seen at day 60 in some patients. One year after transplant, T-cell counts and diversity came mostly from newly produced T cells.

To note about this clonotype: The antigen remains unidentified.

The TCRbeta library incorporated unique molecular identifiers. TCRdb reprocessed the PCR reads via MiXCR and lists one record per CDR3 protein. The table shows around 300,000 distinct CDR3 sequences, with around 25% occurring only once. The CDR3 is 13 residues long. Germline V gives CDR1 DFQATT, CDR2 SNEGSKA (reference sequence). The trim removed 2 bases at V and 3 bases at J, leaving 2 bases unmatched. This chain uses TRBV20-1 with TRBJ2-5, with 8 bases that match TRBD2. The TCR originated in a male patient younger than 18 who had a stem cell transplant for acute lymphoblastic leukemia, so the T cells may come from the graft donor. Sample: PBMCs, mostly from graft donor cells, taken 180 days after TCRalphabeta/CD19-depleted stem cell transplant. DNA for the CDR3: TGCAGTGCTAGATGGACTAGCAAAGAGACCCAGTACTTC. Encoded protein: CSARWTSKETQYF.